The rows below give T cell receptor beta chains drawn from one sample of a study of OX40 agonist ivuxolimab in advanced cancers. Produced via immunoSEQ multiplex PCR; TCRdb's table is partial and in-frame only. The data contain about 41,000 clones, around four fifths of them singletons. Source: CD4+ or CD8+ T cells sorted from blood, taken in a trial of the OX40 agonist ivuxolimab. The receptors were gathered from an adult with an advanced solid tumor such as melanoma, head and neck, liver or kidney cancer. Each CDR3 is given with its conserved first and last residue. D genes are given only for firm matches. Only part of the rows carry a size: once, few, many, or a class if the clone is expanded.

TRBJ2-3 | few | TRBV5-1 | NA | TGCGCCAGCAGGGCCCAGGTTAGCACAGATACGCAGTATTTT | CASRAQVSTDTQYF
TRBJ2-1 | few | TRBV4-1 | TRBD2 | TGCGCCAGCAGATATACTAGCGGGAGAGCGTTCTATGAGCAGTTCTTC | CASRYTSGRAFYEQFF
TRBJ2-2 | once | TRBV14 | NA | TGTGCCAGCAGCCAAAGGGTCCTAACCAACACCGGGGAGCTGTTTTTT | CASSQRVLTNTGELFF
TRBJ1-1 | NA | TRBV6-1 | NA | TGTGCCAGCAGTAACAGGATCGGGAACACTGAAGCTTTCTTT | CASSNRIGNTEAFF
TRBJ2-1 | NA | TRBV12-5 | TRBD2 | TGTGCTAGTGCCCTAAGCGGGAGGGCTGATAATGAGCAGTTCTTC | CASALSGRADNEQFF
TRBJ2-1 | NA | TRBV30 | NA | TGTGCCTGGAGTGTACCAGGGCTTGAGCAGTTCTTC | CAWSVPGLEQFF
TRBJ1-1 | NA | TRBV7-3 | NA | TGTGCCAGCAAACAACCCCGAGGAGGAGCTTTCTTT | CASKQPRGGAFF
TRBJ1-4 | medium-sized | TRBV5-6 | NA | TGTGCCAGCAGCTACGACAGTTATAGTGAAAAACTGTTTTTT | CASSYDSYSEKLFF
TRBJ1-1 | NA | TRBV9 | NA | TGTGCCAGCAGCGTAGACCGGGCGAACACTGAAGCTTTCTTT | CASSVDRANTEAFF
TRBJ2-7 | NA | TRBV7-6 | TRBD1 | TGTGCCAGCAGCTTAAACTTCGCGGGACAGGGCATCTACGAGCAGTACTTC | CASSLNFAGQGIYEQYF
TRBJ2-1 | NA | TRBV7-2 | NA | TGTGCCAGCAGCTCGGGACTGCTACCCGGGGAGCAGTTCTTC | CASSSGLLPGEQFF
TRBJ2-3 | NA | TRBV7-2 | TRBD2 | TGTGCCAGCAACAACCGTGGTCTAGCGGAGTATAGCACAGATACGCAGTATTTT | CASNNRGLAEYSTDTQYF
TRBJ1-3 | NA | TRBV30 | NA | TGTGCCTGGGACTCTGGCTCTGGAAACACCATATATTTT | CAWDSGSGNTIYF
TRBJ1-1 | NA | TRBV7-2 | NA | TGTGCCAGCAGCTATCAGGGCGGTTATGAAGCTTTCTTT | CASSYQGGYEAFF
TRBJ1-4 | NA | TRBV7-9 | NA | TGTGCCAGCACCCCTCCGTCAACTAATGAAAAACTGTTTTTT | CASTPPSTNEKLFF
TRBJ2-2 | NA | TRBV9 | NA | TGTGCCAGCAGCGTAACCAGCCGTTCTAAAGAGGGCGGGGAGCTGTTTTTT | CASSVTSRSKEGGELFF
TRBJ1-1 | NA | TRBV30 | NA | TGTGCCTGGAGTCGCGGACAGACAAACACTGAAGCTTTCTTT | CAWSRGQTNTEAFF
TRBJ2-7 | NA | TRBV2 | TRBD1 | TGTGCCAGCAGGACCGACAGGGCGTTCTCCTACGAGCAGTACTTC | CASRTDRAFSYEQYF
TRBJ1-5 | NA | TRBV4-3 | NA | TGCGCCAGCAGTCCTAGACTACAGAATCAGCCCCAGCATTTT | CASSPRLQNQPQHF
TRBJ1-2 | once | TRBV27 | TRBD1 | TGTGCCAGCCCTCCGGGACAGGGCGATGGCTACACCTTC | CASPPGQGDGYTF
TRBJ2-2 | NA | TRBV6-7 | TRBD1 | TGTGCCAGCAGTTACTCGGACAGGGGGCACACCGGGGAGCTGTTTTTT | CASSYSDRGHTGELFF
TRBJ1-2 | NA | TRBV28 | NA | TGTGCCAGCAGTTTCATCGGGGGCGATGGCTACACCTTC | CASSFIGGDGYTF
TRBJ1-3 | once | TRBV10-3 | NA | TGTGCCATCAGTGACAGCTCTGGAAACACCATATATTTT | CAISDSSGNTIYF
TRBJ2-5 | NA | TRBV7-6 | TRBD2 | TGTGCCAGCAGCAAACTAGCGGGAGTTGGTCGGGCGCAAGAGACCCAGTACTTC | CASSKLAGVGRAQETQYF
TRBJ2-1 | NA | TRBV5-4 | TRBD1 | TGTGCCAGCAGCCGTACAGGGGATGAGCAGTTCTTC | CASSRTGDEQFF
TRBJ2-5 | NA | TRBV10-3 | NA | TGTGCCATCAAGGCAGCTGTTCAAGAGACCCAGTACTTC | CAIKAAVQETQYF
TRBJ1-5 | NA | TRBV2 | NA | TGTGCCAGCAGAGGGGAGGGCCAGCCCCAGCATTTT | CASRGEGQPQHF
TRBJ2-7 | NA | TRBV5-1 | TRBD2 | TGCGCCAGCAGCTTGATCGGGACTAGCGGGTCCAATGTAGAGCAGTACTTC | CASSLIGTSGSNVEQYF
TRBJ2-1 | NA | TRBV18 | NA | TGTGCCAGCTCACCAATTCCTGAGCAGTTCTTC | CASSPIPEQFF
TRBJ2-1 | NA | TRBV10-3 | NA | TGTGCCATCAGCGGGAGTAACTACAATGAGCAGTTCTTC | CAISGSNYNEQFF
TRBJ1-5 | NA | TRBV6-4 | TRBD1 | TGTGCCAGCAGAATCTATGACAGGGGTCCGAATCAGCCCCAGCATTTT | CASRIYDRGPNQPQHF
TRBJ1-1 | NA | TRBV20-1 | NA | TGCAGTGCTAGTGGGCCGAGGTCTGCTTTCTTT | CSASGPRSAFF
TRBJ2-7 | NA | TRBV18 | NA | TGTGCCAGCTCACCCGAGGTCAGGGTAAATTCCTACGAGCAGTACTTC | CASSPEVRVNSYEQYF
TRBJ1-4 | NA | TRBV19 | NA | TGTGCCAGTAGGCCCCAAGAGGGAAATGAAAAACTGTTTTTT | CASRPQEGNEKLFF
TRBJ1-4 | NA | TRBV6-5 | NA | TGTGCCAGCAGTTTTCGGGGAGAAAAACTGTTTTTT | CASSFRGEKLFF
TRBJ2-5 | NA | TRBV11-3 | TRBD2 | TGTGCCAGCAGCTCAGAGGGCTCCGGACTAGCGGGAGGGTCCCAGTACTTC | CASSSEGSGLAGGSQYF
TRBJ2-3 | few | TRBV7-9 | NA | TGTGCCAGCAGCCTTAGCACAGATACGCAGTATTTT | CASSLSTDTQYF
TRBJ2-3 | NA | TRBV4-3 | TRBD2 | TGCGCCAGCAGCCGGACTAGCTTGGATACGCAGTATTTT | CASSRTSLDTQYF
TRBJ2-1 | NA | TRBV15 | TRBD2 | TGTGCCACCAGCAGAGTTTCTAGCGGAATCAATGAGCAGTTCTTC | CATSRVSSGINEQFF
TRBJ2-1 | NA | TRBV7-3 | NA | TGTGCCAGCAGCTTAAAGGGTAGCTCCTACAATGAGCAGTTCTTC | CASSLKGSSYNEQFF
TRBJ1-2 | NA | TRBV28 | TRBD1 | TGTGCCAGCACCCGACAGGGGGAGGATGGCTACACCTTC | CASTRQGEDGYTF
TRBJ1-2 | NA | TRBV21-1 | NA | TGTGCCAGCAGCAAAGCGGGGAACAGGGAGACTTACTATGGCTACACCTTC | CASSKAGNRETYYGYTF
TRBJ2-3 | NA | TRBV11-1 | NA | TGTGCCAGCAGCCCGGGGGTGGGGACCACAGATACGCAGTATTTT | CASSPGVGTTDTQYF
TRBJ2-1 | few | TRBV5-1 | NA | TGCGCCAGCAGCTTCGCCCGGGCCCTCAATGAGCAGTTCTTC | CASSFARALNEQFF
TRBJ2-7 | NA | TRBV5-5 | NA | TGTGCCAGCAGCTTGGGCCCTTGGGAGCAGTACTTC | CASSLGPWEQYF
TRBJ1-4 | NA | TRBV19 | TRBD1 | TGTGCCAGTAGTACAGGGGGTAGAGAAAAACTGTTTTTT | CASSTGGREKLFF
TRBJ2-7 | NA | TRBV10-3 | NA | TGTGCCATTTCCGATACGGGGAAATTCTCCTACGAGCAGTACTTC | CAISDTGKFSYEQYF
TRBJ2-7 | NA | TRBV19 | TRBD1 | TGTGCCAGTAGTATAGGGGCTGATGCAGGGGGCTCCTACGAGCAGTACTTC | CASSIGADAGGSYEQYF
TRBJ1-1 | NA | TRBV10-3 | TRBD1 | TGTGCCATCAGTGATCAGGGGGCCAGAGACACTGAAGCTTTCTTT | CAISDQGARDTEAFF